Below, one TCR beta chain is given with its context. The entry originates in a study of T cells in localized non-small cell lung cancer. The V gene end was trimmed by 10 bases and the J gene end by 1 base; junction bases not matched to a gene: 7. CDR3 size: 13 residues. CDR1 and CDR2 (germline): MNHEY, SVGAGI. Assay: immunoSEQ multiplex PCR; the TCRdb copy retains only in-frame clones and omits some. This sample yields some 85,000 clones, of which 60% to 85% are seen a single time; approximately 21% belongs to the top ten. V and J are TRBV6-5 and TRBJ2-7; 7 positions agree with TRBD1. This specimen was PBMCs, taken before any cancer treatment. The source is a man aged 35 to 70 with stage II squamous cell lung carcinoma. CDR3 DNA sequence: TGTGCCACCATGAGACAGGGATCCTACGAGCAGTACTTC. The encoded protein is CATMRQGSYEQYF.